This T cell receptor (beta chain) stems from a study of T cell repertoires and HLA-DP antigens. After approximately 16 days, CD4+ cells were restimulated more than 20 h with the same allogeneic DPB1. Cells were stimulated with HeLa cells transduced with HLA-DPA1/DPB1, HLA-DM, invariant chain and CD80. The data were produced by immunoSEQ multiplex PCR, yet TCRdb's version contains in-frame clones alone and is incomplete. The repertoire holds around 2,000 clones, with 78% as singletons. V gave up 5 bases and J gave up 0 bases, with 14 bases separating them. The germline V gene encodes CDR1 MDHEN and CDR2 SYDVKM. This CDR3 spans 16 amino acids.

The chain has TRBV28 and TRBJ2-1; no clear D. Sequences were obtained from CD137- CD4+ T cells from cultured PBMCs. This TCR came from a woman younger than 35 in good health and CMV-seronegative. DNA of the CDR3: TGTGCCAGCAGTCCGGTGAAAACAAGCTCCTACAATGAGCAGTTCTTC. Translated: CASSPVKTSSYNEQFF.